A selection of T cell receptor beta chains follows, all from one sample in a study of blood T cells in healthy people across ages. MiXCR, run by TCRdb on the 5' RACE reads, gives a single entry per CDR3 protein. The profile shows about 800,000 distinct CDR3 sequences, approximately 25% of them singletons. These data were also filed under a second study, of T cells of mothers and their children.

Sequenced sample: blood. These receptors originate from a boy between 10 and 17 years old in good health. CDR3s include the opening cysteine and the closing phenylalanine or tryptophan.

CDR3 protein	V gene	J gene
CASRRPGLADHADTQYF	TRBV6-2/TRBV6-3	TRBJ2-3
CASSRLAGADNEQFF	TRBV4-3	TRBJ2-1
CSVEVRYNEQFF	TRBV29-1	TRBJ2-1
CASTPRGGGGGGKEFF	TRBV28	TRBJ2-5
CASSLAQGPSQETQYF	TRBV7-2	TRBJ2-5
CSVEADSSYNEQFF	TRBV29-1	TRBJ2-1
CASSRDRTGGYTF	TRBV6-1	TRBJ1-2
CASSTPGQGFETQYF	TRBV6-2/TRBV6-3	TRBJ2-5
CSARDWGQGESGYTF	TRBV20-1	TRBJ1-2
CASSSISGQSSSGANVLTF	TRBV28	TRBJ2-6